Below, 8 T cell receptor beta chains from the same sample are listed, as sequenced in a study of blood T cell repertoires in COVID-19. This table comes from immunoSEQ multiplex PCR, and its TCRdb copy is limited to in-frame clones, with some not included. The sample yields under 100,000 clones, 75% to 85% seen once. Specimen: peripheral blood. These receptors all come from a woman aged 40 to 50 with active or convalescent COVID-19.

DNA of the CDR3: TGCGCCAGCAGCTCACAGGGGGCGCGTACTGAAGCTTTCTTT. Amino acid sequence: CASSSQGARTEAFF. This rearrangement joins TRBV5-1 to TRBJ1-1; 9 nucleotides align to TRBD1. This CDR3 comprises 14 residues. CDR1 is SGHRS, CDR2 YFSETQ, per germline. The junction had 5 bases not matched to a gene; V was cut back by 3 bases and J by 5 bases.

This clone was counted between two and nine times. The rearrangement links TRBV7-2 to TRBJ1-5, with TRBD1 matching 9 bases. With 5 bases clipped from V and 6 bases from J, the junction kept 5 bases outside the gene matches. Germline CDR1 SGHTA, CDR2 FQGNSA. This CDR3 region has 14 residues. Written as DNA, the CDR3 is TGTGCCAGCAGCCAGGGACAGGGCTTTCAGCCCCAGCATTTT. Its translation is CASSQGQGFQPQHF.

This clone was detected only once. The chain uses TRBV19 and TRBJ1-1; perhaps TRBD1 as D (5 bases). Trimming left V 6 bases short and J 1 base short, with 9 bases between. The CDR3 covers 13 residues. CDR1 and CDR2 (germline): LNHDA, SQIVND (reference sequence). CDR3 nucleotide sequence: TGTGCCAGTAGAGACAGTCAGAACACTGAAGCTTTCTTT. It translates to CASRDSQNTEAFF.

This sequence joins TRBV6-6 and TRBJ1-1, with D tentatively TRBD1 (5 bases). Per germline, CDR1 MNHNY and CDR2 SVGAGI (reference sequence). The CDR3 runs 15 residues. The V end lost 6 bases, the J end lost 1 base, and 15 bases lay between the germline ends. The CDR3 DNA is TGTGCCAGCAGCCGGGTTGGGAGGGGGAACACTGAAGCTTTCTTT. This sequence encodes CASSRVGRGNTEAFF.

The rearrangement links TRBV6-5 to TRBJ1-4; TRBD1 matches at 10 bases. The CDR3 spans 16 residues. J lost 5 bases, V lost 4 bases, and 7 bases had no gene match. Germline values: CDR1 MNHEY, CDR2 SVGAGI. The CDR3 is CASSSGTGQGNEKLFF. The CDR3 nucleotides are TGTGCCAGCAGTTCCGGGACGGGACAGGGGAATGAAAAACTGTTTTTT.

The chain employs TRBV21-1 and TRBJ1-1. TRBV21-1 is classified as a pseudogene. This CDR3 is built from 14 residues. In DNA form, the CDR3 reads TGTGCCAGCAGCATCCTCACGCGGGGTTCCGAAGCTTTCTTT. Amino acids: CASSILTRGSEAFF.

The rearrangement uses TRBV6-5 and TRBJ2-7; 10 nucleotides agree with TRBD1. V lost 7 bases and J lost 3; bases outside the gene matches: 6. This CDR3 spans 14 amino acids. Germline V CDR1 and CDR2: MNHEY, SVGAGI. The CDR3 spells CASIGGTGDYEQYF. CDR3 coding DNA: TGTGCCAGCATAGGGGGGACAGGGGACTACGAGCAGTACTTC.

The CDR3 bases are TGTGCCAGCAGGACCGGGACTACCTTTAGGGGCTACACCTTC. Translating it yields CASRTGTTFRGYTF. The rearrangement joins TRBV28 to TRBJ1-2; tentative D call: TRBD1 (5 bases). CDR1 and CDR2 (germline): MDHEN, SYDVKM. V lost 6 bases and J 8 bases, leaving 19 bases between the germline ends. This CDR3 is built from 14 residues.